This T cell receptor beta chain was sequenced for a study of cytotoxic CD8 clonotypes in ibrutinib-treated CLL. Turning to the study itself: About 24 partial and 2 complete responses; at median about 63 months, roughly 14 remitted, 12 progressed.

Repertoires were generated with immunoSEQ multiplex PCR, while TCRdb's copy carries only in-frame clones and drops some. The table has around 310,000 clones, around four fifths seen once; the top ten hold approximately 7%. Study-level results: Sustained-remission patients were sampled at different times than progressing patients were. Treatment left the uncommon public clonotypes either contracted or stable in frequency.

Germline assignment: CDR1 SSHAT and CDR2 FNYEAQ (reference sequence). This CDR3 is built from 15 residues. V shed 4 bases and J shed 0 bases, with 12 bases lying between them. Regarding this clone: Its target is unknown.

The chain joins TRBV7-7 to TRBJ1-2; no clear D gene. The sequencing used PBMCs, collected before ibrutinib treatment. This TCR was recovered from a human donor with chronic lymphocytic leukemia. CDR3 amino acids: CASSSTGISNYGYTF. The CDR3 DNA follows: TGTGCCAGCAGCTCAACCGGGATCTCTAACTATGGCTACACCTTC.